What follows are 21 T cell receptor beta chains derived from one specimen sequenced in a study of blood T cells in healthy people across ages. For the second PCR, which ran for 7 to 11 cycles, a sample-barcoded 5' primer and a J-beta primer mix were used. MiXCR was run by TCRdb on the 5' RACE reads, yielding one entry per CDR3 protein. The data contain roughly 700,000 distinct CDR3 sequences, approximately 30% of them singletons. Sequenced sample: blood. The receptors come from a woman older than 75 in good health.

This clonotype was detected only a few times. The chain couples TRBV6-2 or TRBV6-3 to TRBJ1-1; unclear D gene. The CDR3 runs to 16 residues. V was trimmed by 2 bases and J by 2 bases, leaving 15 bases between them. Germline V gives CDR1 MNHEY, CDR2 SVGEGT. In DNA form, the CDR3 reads TGTGCCAGCAGTTACCGACCAGGACTGCTAAACACTGAAGCTTTCTTT. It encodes CASSYRPGLLNTEAFF.

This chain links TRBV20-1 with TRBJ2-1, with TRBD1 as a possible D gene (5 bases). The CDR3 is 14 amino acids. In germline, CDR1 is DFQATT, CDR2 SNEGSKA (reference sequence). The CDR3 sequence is CSANYYGAGNEQFF. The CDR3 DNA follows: TGCAGCGCCAACTACTATGGGGCTGGCAATGAGCAGTTCTTC.

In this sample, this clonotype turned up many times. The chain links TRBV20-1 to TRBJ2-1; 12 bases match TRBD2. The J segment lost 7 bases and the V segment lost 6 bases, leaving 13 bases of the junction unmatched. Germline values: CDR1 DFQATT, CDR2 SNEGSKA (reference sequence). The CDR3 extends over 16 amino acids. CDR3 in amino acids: CSAPGSSGGARNEQFF. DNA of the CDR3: TGCAGTGCGCCGGGGTCTAGCGGGGGGGCGAGAAATGAGCAGTTCTTC.

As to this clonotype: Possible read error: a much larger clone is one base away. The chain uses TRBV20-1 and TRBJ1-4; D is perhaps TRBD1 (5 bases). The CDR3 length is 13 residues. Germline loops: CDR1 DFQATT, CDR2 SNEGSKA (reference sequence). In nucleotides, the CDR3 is TGCAGTGCCACCGGGGCCGGCGCGGAAAAACGGTTTTTT. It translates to CSATGAGAEKRFF.

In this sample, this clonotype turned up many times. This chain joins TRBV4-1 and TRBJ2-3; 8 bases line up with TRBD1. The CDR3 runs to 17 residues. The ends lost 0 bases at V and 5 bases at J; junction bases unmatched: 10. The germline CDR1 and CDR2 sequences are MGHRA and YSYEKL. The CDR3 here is CASSQDSGRGPGDTQYF. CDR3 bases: TGCGCCAGCAGCCAAGACTCCGGCAGGGGGCCGGGAGATACGCAGTATTTT.

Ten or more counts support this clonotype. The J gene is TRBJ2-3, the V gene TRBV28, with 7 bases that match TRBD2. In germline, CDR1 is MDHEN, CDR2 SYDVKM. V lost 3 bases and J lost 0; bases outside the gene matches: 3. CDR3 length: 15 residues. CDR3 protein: CASSFGGISTDTQYF. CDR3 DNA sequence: TGTGCCAGCAGTTTCGGGGGGATCAGCACAGATACGCAGTATTTT.

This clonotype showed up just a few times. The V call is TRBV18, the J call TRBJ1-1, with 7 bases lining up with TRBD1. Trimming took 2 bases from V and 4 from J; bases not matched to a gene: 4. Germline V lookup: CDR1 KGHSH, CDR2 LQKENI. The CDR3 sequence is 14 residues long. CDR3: CASSPDRDGTEAFF. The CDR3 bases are TGTGCCAGCTCACCAGACAGGGATGGCACTGAAGCTTTCTTT.

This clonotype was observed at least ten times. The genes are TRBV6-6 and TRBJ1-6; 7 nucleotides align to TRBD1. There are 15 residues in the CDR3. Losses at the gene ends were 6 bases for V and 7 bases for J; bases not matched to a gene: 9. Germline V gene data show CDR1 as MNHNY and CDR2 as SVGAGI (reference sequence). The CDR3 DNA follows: TGTGCCAGCAGACACGCGACAGGGAGCAATTCACCCCTCCACTTT. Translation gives CASRHATGSNSPLHF.

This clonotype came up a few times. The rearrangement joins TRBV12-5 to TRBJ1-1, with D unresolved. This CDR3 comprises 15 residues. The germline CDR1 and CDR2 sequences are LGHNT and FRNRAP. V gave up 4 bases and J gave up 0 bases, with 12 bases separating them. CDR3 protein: CASGSRGALNTEAFF. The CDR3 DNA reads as TGTGCTAGTGGTTCACGCGGAGCTCTGAACACTGAAGCTTTCTTT.

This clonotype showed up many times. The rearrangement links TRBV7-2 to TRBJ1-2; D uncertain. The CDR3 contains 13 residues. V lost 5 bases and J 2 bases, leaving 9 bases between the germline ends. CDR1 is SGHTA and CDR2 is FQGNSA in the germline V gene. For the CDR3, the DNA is TGTGCCAGCAGCCCGACAAGAAACTATGGCTACACCTTC. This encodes CASSPTRNYGYTF. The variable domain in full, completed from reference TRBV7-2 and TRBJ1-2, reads GAGVSQSPSNKVTEKGKDVELRCDPISGHTALYWYRQSLGQGLEFLIYFQGNSAPDKSGLPSDRFSAERTGGSVSTLTIQRTQQEDSAVYLCASSPTRNYGYTFGSGTRLTVV.

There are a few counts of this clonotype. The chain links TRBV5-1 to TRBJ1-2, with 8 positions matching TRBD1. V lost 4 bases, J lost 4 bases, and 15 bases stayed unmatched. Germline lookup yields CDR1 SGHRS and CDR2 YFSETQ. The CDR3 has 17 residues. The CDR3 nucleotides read TGCGCCAGCAGCCAGACGGGACAGGCCCGAACCACCTATGGCTACACCTTC. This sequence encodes CASSQTGQARTTYGYTF.

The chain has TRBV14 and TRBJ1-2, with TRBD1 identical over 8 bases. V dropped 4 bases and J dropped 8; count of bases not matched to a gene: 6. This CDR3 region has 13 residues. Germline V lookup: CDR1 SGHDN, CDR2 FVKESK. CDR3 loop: CASSLGTGAGYTF. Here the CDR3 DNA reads TGTGCCAGCAGCCTTGGGACAGGCGCGGGCTACACCTTC.

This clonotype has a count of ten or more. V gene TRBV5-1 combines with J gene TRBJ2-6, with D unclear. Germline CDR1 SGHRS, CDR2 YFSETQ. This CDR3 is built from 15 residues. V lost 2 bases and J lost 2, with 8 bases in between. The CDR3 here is CASSFGLTGANVLTF. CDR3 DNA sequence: TGCGCCAGCAGCTTTGGCCTCACTGGGGCCAACGTCCTGACTTTC.

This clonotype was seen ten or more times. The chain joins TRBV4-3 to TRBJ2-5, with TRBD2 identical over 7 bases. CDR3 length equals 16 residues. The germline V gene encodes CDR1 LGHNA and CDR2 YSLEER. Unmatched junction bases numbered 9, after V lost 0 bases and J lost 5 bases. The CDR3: CASSQDGTTSWETQYF. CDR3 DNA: TGCGCCAGCAGCCAAGATGGGACGACTAGCTGGGAGACCCAGTACTTC.

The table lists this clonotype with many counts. The CDR3 nucleotides read TGCGCCAGCAGCTTGAATACTGGGGGCACTGAAGCTTTCTTT. This codes for CASSLNTGGTEAFF. This rearrangement joins TRBV5-1 to TRBJ1-1; possible D gene TRBD1, 5 bases. The CDR3 has 14 amino acids. V was shortened by 1 base and J by 4 bases, with 11 bases between the two germline ends. Germline V CDR1 and CDR2: SGHRS, YFSETQ.

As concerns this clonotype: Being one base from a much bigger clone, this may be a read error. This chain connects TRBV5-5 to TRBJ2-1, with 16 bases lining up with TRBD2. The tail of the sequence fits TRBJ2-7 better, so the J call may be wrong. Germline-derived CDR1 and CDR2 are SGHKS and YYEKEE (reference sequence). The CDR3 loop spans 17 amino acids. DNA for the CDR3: TGTGCCAGCAGTTACGGGACTAGCGGGGGGGCCTACAATGAGCAGTACTTC. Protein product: CASSYGTSGGAYNEQYF.

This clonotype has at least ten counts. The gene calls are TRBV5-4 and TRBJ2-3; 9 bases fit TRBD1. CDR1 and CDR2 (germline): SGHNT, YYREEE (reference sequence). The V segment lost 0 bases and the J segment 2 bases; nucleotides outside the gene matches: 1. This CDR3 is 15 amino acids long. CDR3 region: CASSLGTGATDTQYF. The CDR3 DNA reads TGTGCCAGCAGCTTGGGGACAGGGGCCACAGATACGCAGTATTTT.

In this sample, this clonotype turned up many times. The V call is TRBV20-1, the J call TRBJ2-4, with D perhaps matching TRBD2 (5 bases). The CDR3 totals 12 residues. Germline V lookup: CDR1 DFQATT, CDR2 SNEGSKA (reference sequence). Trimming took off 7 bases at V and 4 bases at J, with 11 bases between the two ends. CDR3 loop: CSGTGGKNIQYF. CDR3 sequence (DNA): TGCAGTGGTACTGGAGGAAAAAACATTCAGTACTTC.

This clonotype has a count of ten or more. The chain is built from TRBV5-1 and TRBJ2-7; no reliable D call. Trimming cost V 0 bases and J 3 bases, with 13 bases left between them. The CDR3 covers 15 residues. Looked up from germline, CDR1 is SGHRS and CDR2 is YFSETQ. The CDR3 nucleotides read TGCGCCAGCAGCTTGGCCGGCCAGGCCATCTACGAGCAGTACTTC. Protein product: CASSLAGQAIYEQYF. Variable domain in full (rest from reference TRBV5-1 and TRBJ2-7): KAGVTQTPRYLIKTRGQQVTLSCSPISGHRSVSWYQQTPGQGLQFLFEYFSETQRNKGNFPGRFSGRQFSNSRSEMNVSTLELGDSALYLCASSLAGQAIYEQYFGPGTRLTVT.

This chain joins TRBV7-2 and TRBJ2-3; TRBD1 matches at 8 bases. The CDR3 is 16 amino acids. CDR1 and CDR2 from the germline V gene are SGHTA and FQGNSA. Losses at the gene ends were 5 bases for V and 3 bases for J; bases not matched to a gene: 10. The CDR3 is CASSPELGDRTDTQYF. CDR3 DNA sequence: TGTGCCAGCAGCCCAGAGCTCGGGGACAGGACAGATACGCAGTATTTT.

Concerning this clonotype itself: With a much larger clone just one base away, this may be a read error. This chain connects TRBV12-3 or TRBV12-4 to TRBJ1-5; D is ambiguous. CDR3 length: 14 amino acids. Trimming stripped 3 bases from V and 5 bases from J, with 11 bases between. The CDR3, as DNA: TGTGCCAGCAGTTTTACAGATAACGATCAGCCCCAGCATTTT. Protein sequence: CASSFTDNDQPQHF.